The text below deals with one T cell receptor beta chain. It has no known antigen specificity. There are no base qualities to consult, and no much larger clone falls within one base. Genomic DNA was extracted with the Qiagen DNeasy kit from unsorted PBMCs and from negatively selected CD4+ and CD8+ fractions. TCR beta CDR3 regions were subjected to amplification by immunoSEQ multiplex PCR with primers that anneal to V and J segments. A synthetic immune receptor repertoire was used to minimize amplification bias, and any residual bias was removed computationally once sequencing was done. On the study's bioinformatics: Repertoire diversity was quantified as the Shannon entropy index using custom Python scripts. Unsorted, CD4+ and CD8+ repertoires were analyzed separately, except in combined analyses where CD4+ and CD8+ sequences were merged in silico. A clone counted as expanded when the clone's frequency after treatment rose at least 2-fold relative to C1D1, and clones undetected at baseline were given a pseudocount of 0.5. Singleton clones were defined as clones with 0 or 1 copy at C1D1, and non-singleton clones were defined as clones with 2 or more copies. Clones expanded in unsorted samples were labelled as CD4+, CD8+ or unknown by matching protein sequences in sorted samples from the same patient. Diversity changes from C1D1 to C4D1 were tested in paired samples using Wilcoxon tests. TCRdb provides this immuneACCESS table in a form limited to in-frame rearrangements. Some clones are lacking; in checked studies, under half of them reflect an unresolved V gene, and why the rest are absent is not known. That table gives V, J and clone size, and the DNA gave D and trimming. The sample table records about 15,000 clones; about 82% of these occur just once. 1% of the sample lies in the top ten.

This specimen belongs to a study of PD-1 blockade in classical Hodgkin lymphoma (TCRdb year 2020). Regarding the study in general: Nivolumab dosing was 3 mg/kg intravenously every 2 weeks, continuing until either disease progression or unacceptable toxicity. The study used CyTOF and TCR beta sequencing to define a peripheral blood immune signature of response to PD-1 blockade in classical Hodgkin lymphoma. Overall study results and their limits: Trial patients with a complete response had baseline diversity similar to that of newly diagnosed patients, while partial responders and progressors had significantly lower diversity. Diversity was lower in patients who began nivolumab less than 1 year after ASCT, so these patients were left out of later analyses to avoid confounding by immune reconstitution. The study was restricted to a single clinical trial cohort, and the causes of repertoire differences, possibly disease activity or prior therapy, were left undefined. Baseline TCR diversity was reported as lower in newly diagnosed patients than in healthy donors, and lower still in relapsed/refractory patients. CD4+ but not CD8+ TCR diversity rose significantly by C4D1 (p=0.0027 vs p=0.16), most apparent in complete responders (p=0.02).

The sample's time point label is to be understood as: cycle 1 day 1 (C1D1), immediately before nivolumab initiation. Every trial patient had relapsed following autologous stem cell transplantation, and prior brentuximab vedotin exposure was what differed among cohorts A, B and C. CD4+ T cells were purified from thawed PBMCs by magnetic negative selection with a Miltenyi CD4+ T cell isolation kit. A total of more than 55 patients with relapsed/refractory classical Hodgkin lymphoma made up the trial cohort, and each patient's best overall response was complete response, partial response or progressive disease. In the multi-cohort phase II CheckMate 205 trial, trial patients received single-agent nivolumab. An independent review committee assessed best overall response by applying the 2007 International Working Group response criteria. Trial PBMCs were collected immediately before nivolumab initiation (C1D1) and during therapy at cycle 2 day 1 and cycle 4 day 1. Peripheral blood was collected in 8 mL Vacutainer Cell Preparation Tubes, from which PBMCs were isolated by centrifugation and then cryopreserved. Purified CD4+ and CD8+ fractions were prepared only for cases where an additional PBMC sample was available. On LS columns in a quadroMACS separator, the magnetically labelled cells were depleted, and the flow-through was collected as the purified fraction.

The CDR3 contains 15 residues, cysteine and phenylalanine counted. The read is trimmed to its CDR3 DNA, 45 bases read in frame from base 1. From V the trimming removes 0 bases and from J it removes 4 bases, while the gene matches leave 6 bases of the junction unaccounted for. The germline V gene (reference sequence) provides CDR1 MNHNY and CDR2 SVGAGI. The receptor chain draws on TRBV6-6 and TRBJ2-7; the junction holds 7 bases that match TRBD1. Sequencing used CD4+ T cells from blood, obtained at baseline. The sequence was collected from a human donor with classical Hodgkin lymphoma. This receptor has the CDR3 CASSYSQGVGYEQYF. The DNA is as follows: TGTGCCAGCAGTTACTCGCAGGGGGTAGGGTACGAGCAGTACTTC.